One and the same sample provided the 9 T cell receptor beta chains below, sequenced in a study of human thymus T cells. Resections removed during corrective heart surgery provided the thymus tissue used. Libraries were prepared by immunoSEQ multiplex PCR; TCRdb keeps only in-frame clonotypes and omits some of them. The sample comprises tens of thousands of clones, roughly 94% of which are singletons, and 0.03% to 0.035% rests with the top ten. The sample taken for sequencing was thymus tissue. The source is a girl younger than two with a congenital heart defect but otherwise immunologically healthy.

V is TRBV7-8 and J is TRBJ2-5; 14 bases map to TRBD2. CDR3 length: 18 amino acids. Germline-derived CDR1 and CDR2 are SGHVS and FQNEAQ. Germline trimming cut 2 bases from V and 1 base from J; bases unmatched to any gene: 6. As DNA, the CDR3 is TGTGCCAGCAGCTTAACAGGACTAGCGGGAGGATCCCAAGAGACCCAGTACTTC. The encoded protein is CASSLTGLAGGSQETQYF.

The rearrangement uses TRBV4-1 and TRBJ2-1, with D possibly matching TRBD2 (5 bases). Germline V lookup: CDR1 MGHRA, CDR2 YSYEKL. The CDR3 loop spans 13 amino acids. Between the trimmed V and J ends, which lost 2 bases and 9 bases, there was a span of 11 bases. The CDR3 DNA reads TGCGCCAGCAGCCAAAGGAAGGGAGCTGAGCAGTTCTTC. Translated, it gives CASSQRKGAEQFF.

V usage is TRBV6-4 and J usage is TRBJ2-5; D possibly corresponds to TRBD1 (6 bases). Per the germline V gene, CDR1 is MRHNA and CDR2 is SNTAGT. Trimming took 7 bases from V and 1 from J, leaving 13 bases between them. The length of the CDR3 is 14 residues. CDR3 amino acids: CASTVTGSQETQYF. Here the CDR3 DNA reads TGTGCCAGCACCGTCACAGGGTCCCAAGAGACCCAGTACTTC.

This chain links TRBV7-3 with TRBJ2-1; D may be TRBD2 (6 bases). Germline lookup yields CDR1 SGHTA and CDR2 FQGTGA. The CDR3 runs 15 residues. Trimming removed 6 bases from V and 8 bases from J, with 20 bases in between. The CDR3 DNA is TGTGCCAGCAGTCCAATCGGGAGCCCGATCGATGAGCAGTTCTTC. It translates to CASSPIGSPIDEQFF.

This clone was recorded a few times. V is TRBV19 and J is TRBJ1-4, with 9 bases that match TRBD1. With V trimmed by 3 bases and J by 5 bases, 13 bases remained unmatched. The CDR3 is 18 residues long. Germline V gives CDR1 LNHDA, CDR2 SQIVND (reference sequence). The chain's CDR3 is CASSMRRDREEENEKLFF. The CDR3 nucleotides are TGTGCCAGTAGTATGAGAAGGGACAGGGAGGAAGAGAATGAAAAACTGTTTTTT.

The rearrangement uses TRBV19 and TRBJ1-5; 9 positions agree with TRBD1. With 6 bases clipped from V and 2 bases from J, the junction kept 8 bases outside the gene matches. The CDR3 is 16 residues long. Germline CDR1 and CDR2: LNHDA and SQIVND (reference sequence). CDR3 in amino acids: CASRGKGDRGNQPQHF. The CDR3 DNA reads TGTGCCAGTAGAGGTAAGGGGGACAGGGGCAATCAGCCCCAGCATTTT.

The V call is TRBV6-1, the J call TRBJ1-1; D is ambiguous. Trimming pared 5 bases from V and 0 bases from J, leaving 10 bases between. The germline gives CDR1 MNHNS, CDR2 SASEGT. The CDR3 is 14 residues long. The CDR3 region is CASSTWLLNTEAFF. DNA of the CDR3: TGTGCCAGCAGTACCTGGTTATTGAACACTGAAGCTTTCTTT.

This clone was seen a few times. The V and J genes are TRBV4-1 and TRBJ1-5; D remains unclear. V was shortened by 5 bases and J by 5 bases, with 10 bases between the two germline ends. Germline CDR1 reads MGHRA; CDR2 reads YSYEKL. This CDR3 region has 13 residues. The CDR3 sequence is CASSEFLDQPQHF. The CDR3 DNA follows: TGCGCCAGCAGCGAGTTTTTAGATCAGCCCCAGCATTTT.

The rearrangement links TRBV7-9 to TRBJ1-4; D gene unclear. V was pared by 5 bases and J by 2 bases, with 24 bases between. The CDR3 is made up of 19 amino acids. Per germline, CDR1 SEHNR and CDR2 FQNEAQ (reference sequence). The DNA of the CDR3 is TGTGCCAGCAGCCTCTCCATCAGCCTCGAGGCCATCACTAATGAAAAACTGTTTTTT. It codes for CASSLSISLEAITNEKLFF.